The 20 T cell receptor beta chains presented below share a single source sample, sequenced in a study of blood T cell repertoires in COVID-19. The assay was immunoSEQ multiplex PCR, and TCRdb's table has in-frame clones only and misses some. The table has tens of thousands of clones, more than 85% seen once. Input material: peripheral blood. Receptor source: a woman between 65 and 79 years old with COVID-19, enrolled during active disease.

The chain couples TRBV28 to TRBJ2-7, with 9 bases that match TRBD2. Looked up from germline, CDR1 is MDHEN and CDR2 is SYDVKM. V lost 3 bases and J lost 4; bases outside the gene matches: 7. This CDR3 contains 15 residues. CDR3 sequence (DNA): TGTGCCAGCAGTTTCGTTAGCGGGAGAGTATACGAGCAGTACTTC. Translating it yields CASSFVSGRVYEQYF. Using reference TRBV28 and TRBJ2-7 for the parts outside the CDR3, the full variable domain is DVKVTQSSRYLVKRTGEKVFLECVQDMDHENMFWYRQDPGLGLRLIYFSYDVKMKEKGDIPEGYSVSREKKERFSLILESASTNQTSMYLCASSFVSGRVYEQYFGPGTRLTVT.

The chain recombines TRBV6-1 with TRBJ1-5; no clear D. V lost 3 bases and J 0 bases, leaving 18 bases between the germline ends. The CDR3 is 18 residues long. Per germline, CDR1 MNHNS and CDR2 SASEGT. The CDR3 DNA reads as TGTGCCAGCAGTGACAATCCTGGCCGGGGTTATAGCAATCAGCCCCAGCATTTT. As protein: CASSDNPGRGYSNQPQHF.

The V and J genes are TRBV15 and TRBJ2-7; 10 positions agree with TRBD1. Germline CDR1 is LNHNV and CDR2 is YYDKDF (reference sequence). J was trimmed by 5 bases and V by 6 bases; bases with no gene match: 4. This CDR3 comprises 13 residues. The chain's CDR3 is CATRSGTGDEQYF. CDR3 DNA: TGTGCCACCAGATCCGGGACAGGGGACGAGCAGTACTTC.

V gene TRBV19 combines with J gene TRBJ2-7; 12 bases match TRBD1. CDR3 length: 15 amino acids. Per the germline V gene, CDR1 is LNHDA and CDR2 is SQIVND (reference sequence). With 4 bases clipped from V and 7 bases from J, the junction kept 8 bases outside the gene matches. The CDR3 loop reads CASSTRDRGPGEQYF. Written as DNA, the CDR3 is TGTGCCAGTAGTACCCGGGACAGGGGGCCTGGGGAGCAGTACTTC.

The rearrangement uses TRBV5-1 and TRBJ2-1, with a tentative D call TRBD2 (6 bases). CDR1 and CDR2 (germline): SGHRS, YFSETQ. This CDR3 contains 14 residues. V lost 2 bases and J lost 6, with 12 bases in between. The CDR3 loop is CASSLIAESNEQFF. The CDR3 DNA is TGCGCCAGCAGCTTAATAGCGGAGTCCAATGAGCAGTTCTTC. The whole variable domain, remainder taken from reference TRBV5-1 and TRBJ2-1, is KAGVTQTPRYLIKTRGQQVTLSCSPISGHRSVSWYQQTPGQGLQFLFEYFSETQRNKGNFPGRFSGRQFSNSRSEMNVSTLELGDSALYLCASSLIAESNEQFFGPGTRLTVL.

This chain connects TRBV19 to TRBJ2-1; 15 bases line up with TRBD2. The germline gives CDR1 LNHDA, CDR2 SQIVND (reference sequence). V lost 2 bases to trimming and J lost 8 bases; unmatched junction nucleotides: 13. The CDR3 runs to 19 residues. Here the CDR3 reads CASSIPWTSGRGESDEQFF. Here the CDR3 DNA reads TGTGCCAGTAGTATACCCTGGACTAGCGGGAGGGGGGAGTCGGATGAGCAGTTCTTC. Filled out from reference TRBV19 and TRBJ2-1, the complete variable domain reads DGGITQSPKYLFRKEGQNVTLSCEQNLNHDAMYWYRQDPGQGLRLIYYSQIVNDFQKGDIAEGYSVSREKKESFPLTVTSAQKNPTAFYLCASSIPWTSGRGESDEQFFGPGTRLTVL.

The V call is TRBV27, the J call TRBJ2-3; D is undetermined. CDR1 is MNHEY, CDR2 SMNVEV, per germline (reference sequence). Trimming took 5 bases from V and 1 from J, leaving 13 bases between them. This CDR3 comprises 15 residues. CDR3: CASSPPFRGTDTQYF. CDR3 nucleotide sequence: TGTGCCAGCAGTCCTCCCTTCCGGGGCACAGATACGCAGTATTTT.

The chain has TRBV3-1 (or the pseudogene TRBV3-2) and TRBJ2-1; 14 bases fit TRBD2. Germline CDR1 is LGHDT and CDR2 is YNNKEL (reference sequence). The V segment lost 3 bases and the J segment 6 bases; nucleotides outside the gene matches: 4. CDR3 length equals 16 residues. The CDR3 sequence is CASSQGGLAGANEQFF. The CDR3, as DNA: TGTGCCAGCAGCCAGGGGGGACTAGCGGGAGCCAATGAGCAGTTCTTC.

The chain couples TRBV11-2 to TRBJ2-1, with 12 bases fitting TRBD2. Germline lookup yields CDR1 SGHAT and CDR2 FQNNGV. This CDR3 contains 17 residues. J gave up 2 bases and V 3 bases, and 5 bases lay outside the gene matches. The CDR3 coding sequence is TGTGCCAGCAGCTTGTCCTGGACTAGCGGGACCTACAATGAGCAGTTCTTC. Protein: CASSLSWTSGTYNEQFF.

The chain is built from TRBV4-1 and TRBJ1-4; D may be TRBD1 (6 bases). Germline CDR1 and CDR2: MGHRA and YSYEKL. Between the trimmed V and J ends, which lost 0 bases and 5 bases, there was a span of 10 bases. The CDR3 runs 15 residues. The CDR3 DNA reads TGCGCCAGCAGCCAAGAGGGGGCACTGAATGAAAAACTGTTTTTT. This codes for CASSQEGALNEKLFF.

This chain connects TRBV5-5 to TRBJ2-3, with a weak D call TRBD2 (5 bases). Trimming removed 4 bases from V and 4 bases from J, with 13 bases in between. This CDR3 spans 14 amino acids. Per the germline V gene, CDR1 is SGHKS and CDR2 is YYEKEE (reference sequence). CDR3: CASSPGWSADTQYF. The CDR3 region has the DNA TGTGCCAGCAGCCCGGGGTGGTCGGCAGATACGCAGTATTTT.

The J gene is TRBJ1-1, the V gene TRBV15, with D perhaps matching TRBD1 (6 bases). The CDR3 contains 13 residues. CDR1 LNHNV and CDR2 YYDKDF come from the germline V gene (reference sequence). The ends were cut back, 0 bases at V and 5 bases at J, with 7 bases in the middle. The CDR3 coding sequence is TGTGCCACCAGCAGAGACAGGGGAACTGAAGCTTTCTTT. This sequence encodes CATSRDRGTEAFF.

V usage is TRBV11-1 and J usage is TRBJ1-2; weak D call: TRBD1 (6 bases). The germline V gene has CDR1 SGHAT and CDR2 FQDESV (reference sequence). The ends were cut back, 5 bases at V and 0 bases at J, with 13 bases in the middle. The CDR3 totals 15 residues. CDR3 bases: TGTGCCAGCAGCGTACAGGGTTATACTAACTATGGCTACACCTTC. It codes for CASSVQGYTNYGYTF.

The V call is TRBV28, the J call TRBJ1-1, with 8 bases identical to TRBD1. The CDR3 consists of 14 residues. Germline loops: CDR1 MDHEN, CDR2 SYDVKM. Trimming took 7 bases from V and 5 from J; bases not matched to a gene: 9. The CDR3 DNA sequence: TGTGCCAGCACCCCGACAGGGGAGTGGACTGAAGCTTTCTTT. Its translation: CASTPTGEWTEAFF.

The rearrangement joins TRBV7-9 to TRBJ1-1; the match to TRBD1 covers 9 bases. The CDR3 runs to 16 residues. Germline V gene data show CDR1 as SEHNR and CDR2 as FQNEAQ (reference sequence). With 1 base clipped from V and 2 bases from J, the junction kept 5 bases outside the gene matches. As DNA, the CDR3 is TGTGCCAGCAGCTTAGTGGGACAGGGACCAAACACTGAAGCTTTCTTT. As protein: CASSLVGQGPNTEAFF.

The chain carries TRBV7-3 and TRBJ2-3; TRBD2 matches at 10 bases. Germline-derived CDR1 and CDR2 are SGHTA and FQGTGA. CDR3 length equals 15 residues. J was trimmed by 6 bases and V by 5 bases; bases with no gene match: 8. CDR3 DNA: TGTGCCAGCAGCCCTAGCGGGAGTCTGGTCGATACGCAGTATTTT. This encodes CASSPSGSLVDTQYF. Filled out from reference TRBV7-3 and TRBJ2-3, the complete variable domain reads GAGVSQTPSNKVTEKGKYVELRCDPISGHTALYWYRQSLGQGPEFLIYFQGTGAADDSGLPNDRFFAVRPEGSVSTLKIQRTERGDSAVYLCASSPSGSLVDTQYFGPGTRLTVL.

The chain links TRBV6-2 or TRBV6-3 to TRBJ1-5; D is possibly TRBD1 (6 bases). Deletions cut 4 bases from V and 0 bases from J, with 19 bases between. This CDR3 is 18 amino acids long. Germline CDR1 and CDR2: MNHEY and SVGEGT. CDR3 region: CASSSITGQLNSNQPQHF. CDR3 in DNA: TGTGCCAGCAGTTCAATTACCGGACAGCTGAATAGCAATCAGCCCCAGCATTTT.

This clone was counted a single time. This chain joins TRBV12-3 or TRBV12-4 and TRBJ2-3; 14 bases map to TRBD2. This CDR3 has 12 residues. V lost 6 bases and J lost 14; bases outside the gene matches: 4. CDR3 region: CASRGTSGRLYF. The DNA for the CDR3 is TGTGCCAGCAGGGGGACTAGCGGGAGACTGTATTTT.

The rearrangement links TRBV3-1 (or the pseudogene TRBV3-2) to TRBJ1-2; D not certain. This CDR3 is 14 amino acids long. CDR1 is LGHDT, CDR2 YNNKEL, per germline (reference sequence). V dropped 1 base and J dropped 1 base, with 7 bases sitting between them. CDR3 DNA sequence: TGTGCCAGCAGCCAAGGCGCCATTAACTATGGCTACACCTTC. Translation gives CASSQGAINYGYTF.

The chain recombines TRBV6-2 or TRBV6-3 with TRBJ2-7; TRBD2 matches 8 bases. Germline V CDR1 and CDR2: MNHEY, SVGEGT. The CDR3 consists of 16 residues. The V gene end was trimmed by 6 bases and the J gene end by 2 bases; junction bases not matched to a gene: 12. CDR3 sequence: CASSRSSLAGTYEQYF. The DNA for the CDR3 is TGTGCCAGCAGCCGAAGTAGTCTAGCGGGTACCTACGAGCAGTACTTC.